These T cell receptor beta chains were read from a single sample in a study of a mutant IDH1 vaccine in newly diagnosed glioma. The data were produced by immunoSEQ multiplex PCR, yet TCRdb's version contains in-frame clones alone and is incomplete. The sample lists more than 80,000 clones, 83% occurring once. The material sequenced was PBMCs, taken from a glioma patient treated with radiotherapy, temozolomide or both. These receptors all come from a woman aged 45-65 years with glioma. Each CDR3 is given with its conserved first and last residue. The D gene is left open where the match is weak.

d_gene | j_gene | v_gene | CDR3aa
NA | TRBJ1-2 | TRBV7-8 | CASSLGGKGGYTF
NA | TRBJ1-1 | TRBV10-3 | CAISAAPRETEAFF
NA | TRBJ1-1 | TRBV30 | CAWSVKGMTEAFF
NA | TRBJ2-1 | TRBV4-2 | CASSQDSGGEAYNEQFF
NA | TRBJ2-3 | TRBV5-1 | CASSTLESTDTQYF
NA | TRBJ2-1 | TRBV18 | CASSPTASPYNEQFF
TRBD1 | TRBJ1-6 | TRBV7-9 | CASSPRTGGYSPLHF
NA | TRBJ1-1 | TRBV27 | CASRATGNTEAFF
NA | TRBJ2-1 | TRBV9 | CASSVGGQTYNEQFF
TRBD1 | TRBJ2-7 | TRBV29-1 | CSVDRGTGKDF
TRBD1 | TRBJ2-3 | TRBV9 | CASSRGGTGNPTLNF
NA | TRBJ2-1 | TRBV7-9 | CASSLEVWYEQFF
NA | TRBJ2-6 | TRBV6-5 | CASSYSSGTGANVLTF
TRBD2 | TRBJ2-5 | TRBV7-3 | CASSRSGVETQYF
NA | TRBJ1-2 | TRBV5-8 | CASSSYRQGSYTF
NA | TRBJ1-5 | TRBV15 | CATSIAVGRGVYQPQHF
NA | TRBJ2-1 | TRBV9 | CASSAGHPNEQFF
TRBD1 | TRBJ1-1 | TRBV7-3 | CASSSIPGQGTEAFF
TRBD2 | TRBJ2-3 | TRBV5-1 | CASSSRTSGGTDTQYF
NA | TRBJ2-2 | TRBV6-1 | CASSEATAGIAGELFF